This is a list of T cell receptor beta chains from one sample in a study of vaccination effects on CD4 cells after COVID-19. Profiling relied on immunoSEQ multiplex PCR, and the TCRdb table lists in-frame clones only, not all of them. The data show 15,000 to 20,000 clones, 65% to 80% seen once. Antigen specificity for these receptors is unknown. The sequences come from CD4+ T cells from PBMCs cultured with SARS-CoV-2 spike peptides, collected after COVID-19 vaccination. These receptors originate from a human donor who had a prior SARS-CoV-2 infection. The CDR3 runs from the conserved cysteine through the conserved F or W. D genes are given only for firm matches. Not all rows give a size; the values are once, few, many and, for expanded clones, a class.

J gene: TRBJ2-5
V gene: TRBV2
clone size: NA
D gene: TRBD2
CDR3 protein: CASSPGTSGIYQETQYF
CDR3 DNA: TGTGCCAGCAGTCCCGGGACTAGCGGGATTTACCAAGAGACCCAGTACTTC

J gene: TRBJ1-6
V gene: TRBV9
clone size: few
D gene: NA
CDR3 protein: CASSVGWNNNSPLHF
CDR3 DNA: TGTGCCAGCAGCGTAGGGTGGAACAATAATTCACCCCTCCACTTT

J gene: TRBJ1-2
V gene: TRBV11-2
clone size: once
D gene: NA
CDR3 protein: CASSPEQEEGYTF
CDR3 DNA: TGTGCCAGCAGCCCCGAGCAGGAGGAAGGCTACACCTTC

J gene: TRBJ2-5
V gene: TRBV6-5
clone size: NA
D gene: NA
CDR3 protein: CASSYSGGEETQYF
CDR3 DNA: TGTGCCAGCAGTTACTCGGGCGGAGAAGAGACCCAGTACTTC

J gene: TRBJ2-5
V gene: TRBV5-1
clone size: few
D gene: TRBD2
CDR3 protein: CASSEGLAGGVETQYF
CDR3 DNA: TGCGCCAGCAGCGAAGGACTAGCGGGGGGCGTGGAGACCCAGTACTTC

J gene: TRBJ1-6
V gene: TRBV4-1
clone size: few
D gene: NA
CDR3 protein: CASSVKDRDSPLHF
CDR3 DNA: TGCGCCAGCAGCGTTAAAGATAGGGATTCACCCCTCCACTTT

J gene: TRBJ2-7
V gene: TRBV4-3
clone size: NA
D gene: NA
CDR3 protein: CASSQDFRTEQYF
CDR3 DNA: TGCGCCAGCAGCCAAGATTTTCGTACCGAGCAGTACTTC

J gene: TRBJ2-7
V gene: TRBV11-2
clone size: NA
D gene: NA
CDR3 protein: CASEDGSSYEQYF
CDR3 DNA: TGTGCCAGCGAGGACGGGAGCTCCTACGAGCAGTACTTC

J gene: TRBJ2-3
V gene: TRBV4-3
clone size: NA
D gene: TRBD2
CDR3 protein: CASSRGLAGYADTQYF
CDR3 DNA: TGCGCCAGCAGCCGAGGACTAGCGGGGTACGCAGATACGCAGTATTTT

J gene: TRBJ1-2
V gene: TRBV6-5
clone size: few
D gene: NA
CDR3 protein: CASSYYGGGNYGYTF
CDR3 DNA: TGTGCCAGCAGTTACTACGGTGGGGGAAACTATGGCTACACCTTC

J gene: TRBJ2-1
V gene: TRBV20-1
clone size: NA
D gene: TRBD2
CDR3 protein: CSASGPGTRRYNEQFF
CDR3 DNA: TGCAGTGCTAGTGGGCCGGGGACTAGAAGGTACAATGAGCAGTTCTTC

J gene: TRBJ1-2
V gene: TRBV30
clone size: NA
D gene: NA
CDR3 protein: CAWKGVGDYGYTF
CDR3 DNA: TGTGCCTGGAAGGGAGTAGGGGACTATGGCTACACCTTC

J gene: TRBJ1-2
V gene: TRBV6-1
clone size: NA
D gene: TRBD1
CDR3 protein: CASSVLPGQGSYGYTF
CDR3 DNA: TGTGCCAGCAGTGTCTTACCGGGACAGGGCAGCTATGGCTACACCTTC

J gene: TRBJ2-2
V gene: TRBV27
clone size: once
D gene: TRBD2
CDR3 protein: CASSFSLAGGLGELFF
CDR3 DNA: TGTGCCAGCAGTTTCTCACTAGCGGGGGGGCTGGGGGAGCTGTTTTTT

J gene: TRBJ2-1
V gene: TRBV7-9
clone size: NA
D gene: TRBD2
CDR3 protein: CASSLRLAPYNEQFF
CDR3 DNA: TGTGCCAGCAGCTTACGACTAGCTCCCTACAATGAGCAGTTCTTC

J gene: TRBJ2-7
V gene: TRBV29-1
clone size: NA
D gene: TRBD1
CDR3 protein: CSVRDSSYEQYF
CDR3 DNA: TGCAGCGTCCGGGACAGCTCCTACGAGCAGTACTTC

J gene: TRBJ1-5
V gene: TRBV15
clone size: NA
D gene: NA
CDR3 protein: CATSRPRGGEIGGSGSNQPQHF
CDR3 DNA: TGTGCCACCAGCAGACCTCGGGGGGGGGAGATTGGAGGGAGTGGGAGCAATCAGCCCCAGCATTTT

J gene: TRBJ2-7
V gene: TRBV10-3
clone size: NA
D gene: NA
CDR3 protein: CAISSSISPLEGSTYEQYF
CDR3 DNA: TGTGCCATCAGTAGTAGCATTTCTCCCTTAGAGGGTTCCACGTACGAGCAGTACTTC